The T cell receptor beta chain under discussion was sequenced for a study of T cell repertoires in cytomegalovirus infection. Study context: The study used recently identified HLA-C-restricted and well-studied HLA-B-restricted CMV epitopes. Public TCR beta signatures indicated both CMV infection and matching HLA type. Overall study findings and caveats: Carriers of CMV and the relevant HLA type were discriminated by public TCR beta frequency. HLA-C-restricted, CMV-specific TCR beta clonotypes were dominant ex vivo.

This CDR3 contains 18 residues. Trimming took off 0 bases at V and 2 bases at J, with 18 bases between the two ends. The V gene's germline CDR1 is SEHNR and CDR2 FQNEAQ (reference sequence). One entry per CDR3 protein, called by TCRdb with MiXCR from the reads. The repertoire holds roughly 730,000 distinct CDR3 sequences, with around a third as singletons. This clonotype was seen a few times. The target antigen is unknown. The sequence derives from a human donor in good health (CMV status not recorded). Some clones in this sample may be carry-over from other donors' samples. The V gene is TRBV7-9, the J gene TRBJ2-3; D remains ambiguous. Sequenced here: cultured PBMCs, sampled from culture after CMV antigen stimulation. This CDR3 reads CASSLALRSWLYTDTQYF. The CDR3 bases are TGTGCCAGCAGCTTAGCGCTAAGAAGTTGGCTATACACAGATACGCAGTATTTT. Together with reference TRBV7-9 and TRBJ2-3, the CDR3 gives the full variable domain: DTGVSQNPRHKITKRGQNVTFRCDPISEHNRLYWYRQTLGQGPEFLTYFQNEAQLEKSRLLSDRFSAERPKGSFSTLEIQRTEQGDSAMYLCASSLALRSWLYTDTQYFGPGTRLTVL.